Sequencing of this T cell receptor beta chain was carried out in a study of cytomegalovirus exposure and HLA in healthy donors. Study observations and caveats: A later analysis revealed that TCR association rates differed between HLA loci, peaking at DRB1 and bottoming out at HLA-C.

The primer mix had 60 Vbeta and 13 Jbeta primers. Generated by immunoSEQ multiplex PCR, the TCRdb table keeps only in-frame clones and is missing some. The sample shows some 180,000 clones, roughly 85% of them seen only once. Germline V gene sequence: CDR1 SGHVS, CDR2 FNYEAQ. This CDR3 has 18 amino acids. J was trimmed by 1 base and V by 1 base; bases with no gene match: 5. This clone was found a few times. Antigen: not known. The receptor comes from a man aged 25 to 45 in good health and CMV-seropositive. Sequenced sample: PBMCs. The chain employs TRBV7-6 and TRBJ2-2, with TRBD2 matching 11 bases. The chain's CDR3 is CASSLGKGLAVNTGELFF. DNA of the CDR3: TGTGCCAGCAGCTTAGGAAAGGGACTAGCGGTGAACACCGGGGAGCTGTTTTTT.